The rows below give T cell receptor beta chains drawn from one sample of a study of identical twins. TCRdb re-called the 5' RACE reads with MiXCR, one entry per CDR3 protein. The table records a few hundred thousand distinct CDR3 sequences, 14% of them present only once. The same data also contributed to another study, on yellow fever vaccine responses in identical twins.

Sequencing input: CD4+ T cells sorted from blood. The receptors originated from a woman between 18 and 29 years old in good health. Each CDR3 is given without its conserved first and last residue. Each record gives: V gene, D gene, J gene, CDR3 protein. A D gene is named only where the DNA matches it firmly.

>TRBV20-1|NA|TRBJ2-5
SAQGQETQY
>TRBV20-1|NA|TRBJ2-1
SAELSLSYNEQF
>TRBV24-1|NA|TRBJ2-1
ATRAGRYNEQF
>TRBV7-2|NA|TRBJ2-7
ASSLLVGTVSSYEQY
>TRBV7-7|NA|TRBJ2-5
ASSPLSQGTQY
>TRBV6-1|TRBD1|TRBJ2-2
ASRAQGALNTGELF
>TRBV7-9|TRBD2|TRBJ2-5
ASSPVTSGRASGTQY
>TRBV18|NA|TRBJ2-1
ASSPGHPGGNEQF
>TRBV29-1|TRBD2|TRBJ2-1
SVEGGGRPGLRTDEQF
>TRBV20-1|TRBD2|TRBJ2-1
SASGGSSYNEQF
>TRBV6-2/TRBV6-3|TRBD2|TRBJ2-7
ASSYGLAGGGSEQY
>TRBV5-1|NA|TRBJ2-3
ASSYDGVDTQY
>TRBV24-1|NA|TRBJ2-1
ATSDPSRDEQF
>TRBV11-2|TRBD2|TRBJ2-3
ASSLSPGLAGGGNTQY
>TRBV5-1|TRBD2|TRBJ2-5
ASSSGLAGTQETQY
>TRBV20-1|TRBD2|TRBJ2-1
CARDPGGSGSYNEQF
>TRBV27|TRBD2|TRBJ2-1
ASSFRGSSGRGNEQF
>TRBV6-6|TRBD1|TRBJ2-4
ASRTQQGSGQY
>TRBV5-1|NA|TRBJ2-5
ASRLGGTIEETQY
>TRBV25-1|TRBD1|TRBJ1-2
ASSEVGTGYGYT
>TRBV6-5|NA|TRBJ2-5
ASSSWAPPAQY
>TRBV29-1|TRBD1|TRBJ2-1
SVGQGVNEQF
>TRBV7-2|NA|TRBJ2-3
ASSLKPSGTDTQY
>TRBV27|TRBD2|TRBJ2-7
ASRARTSGAYEQY
>TRBV20-1|NA|TRBJ1-2
SAYRVPGYT
>TRBV30|NA|TRBJ2-7
AWSSWGGGLYEQY
>TRBV12-3/TRBV12-4|TRBD1|TRBJ1-3
ASSFDRGSGNTIY
>TRBV19|NA|TRBJ2-1
ASSIDSKGGFYNEQF
>TRBV6-1|NA|TRBJ2-1
ASRRRGAFGEQF
>TRBV7-8|NA|TRBJ2-7
ASAQDSSYEQY
>TRBV27|TRBD2|TRBJ2-2
ASSLGWTRNTGELF
>TRBV14|NA|TRBJ2-2
ASSRSGGELF
>TRBV24-1|NA|TRBJ2-2
ATSDTGRYTGELF
>TRBV2|NA|TRBJ2-3
ASGPNLASDTQY
>TRBV5-1|NA|TRBJ2-3
ASRRTDTQY
>TRBV11-2|TRBD2|TRBJ2-1
ASSRKTSGRASYNEQF
>TRBV12-3/TRBV12-4|TRBD2|TRBJ2-2
ASSLGVRRGGDTGELF
>TRBV20-1|TRBD1|TRBJ2-1
SAGGQGYQRTVYNEQF
>TRBV19|TRBD1|TRBJ1-1
ASSRQGALNTEAF
>TRBV20-1|TRBD2|TRBJ2-5
SAPLRLAGGLGIETQY
>TRBV10-3|NA|TRBJ2-1
AISESGGNYNEQF
>TRBV5-1|NA|TRBJ2-3
ASSPGVQGLTDTQY
>TRBV7-2|TRBD1|TRBJ1-2
ASSIGTVVANYGYT
>TRBV5-1|TRBD2|TRBJ2-5
ASSLRGGRRRETQY
>TRBV3-1|TRBD2|TRBJ2-7
ASSQGKREGVREQY
>TRBV6-5|TRBD2|TRBJ2-7
ASSYRRGSYEQY
>TRBV29-1|TRBD2|TRBJ2-7
SVAGLAGGPPYEQY
>TRBV5-1|TRBD1|TRBJ2-7
ASRRTGATYEQY
>TRBV5-1|TRBD1|TRBJ2-5
ASSISDRGQETQY
>TRBV5-1|TRBD2|TRBJ2-2
ASSLEGLGSGELF
>TRBV5-1|TRBD2|TRBJ2-1
ASSTAGLGIANEQF
>TRBV4-2|TRBD1|TRBJ2-5
ASSQPGQGAIETQY
>TRBV5-5|NA|TRBJ2-1
ASNIGTDTEQF
>TRBV10-1|NA|TRBJ2-7
ASSLTGTTFEQY
>TRBV28|TRBD2|TRBJ2-5
ASSSPASGGPETQY